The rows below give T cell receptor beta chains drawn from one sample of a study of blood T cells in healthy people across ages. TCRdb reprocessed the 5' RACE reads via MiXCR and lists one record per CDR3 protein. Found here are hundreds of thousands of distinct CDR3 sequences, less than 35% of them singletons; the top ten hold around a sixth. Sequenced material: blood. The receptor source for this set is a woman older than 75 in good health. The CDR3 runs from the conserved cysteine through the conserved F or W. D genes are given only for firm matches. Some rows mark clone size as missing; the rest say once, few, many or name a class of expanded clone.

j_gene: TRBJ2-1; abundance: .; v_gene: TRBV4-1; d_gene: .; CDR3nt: TGTGCCAGCAGCTTTTCCGCGGGGAGCTCCTACAATGAGCAGTTCTTC; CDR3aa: CASSFSAGSSYNEQFF
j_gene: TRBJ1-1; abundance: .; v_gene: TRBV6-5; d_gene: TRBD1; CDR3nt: TGTGCCAGCACCTGGGACAGGGGGCGGAACACTGAAGCTTTCTTT; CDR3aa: CASTWDRGRNTEAFF
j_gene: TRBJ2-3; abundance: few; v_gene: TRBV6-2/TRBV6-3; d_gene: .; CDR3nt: TGTGCCAGCAGTTTGGGTGCCCGCACCTTACGCACAGATACGCAGTATTTT; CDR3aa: CASSLGARTLRTDTQYF
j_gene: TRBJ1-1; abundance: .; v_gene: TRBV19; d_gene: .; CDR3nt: TGTGCCAGTAGTCTATCTAGGTACACTGAAGCTTTCTTT; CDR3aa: CASSLSRYTEAFF
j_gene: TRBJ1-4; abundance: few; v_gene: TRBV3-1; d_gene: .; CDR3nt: TGTGCCAGCAGCCAACCCTCACTACAGGGTACTAATGAAAAACTGTTTTTT; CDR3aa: CASSQPSLQGTNEKLFF
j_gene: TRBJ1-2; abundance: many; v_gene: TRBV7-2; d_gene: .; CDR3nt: TGTGCCAGCAGCTTAGACAGCCCCGGGTATGGCTACACCTTC; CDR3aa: CASSLDSPGYGYTF
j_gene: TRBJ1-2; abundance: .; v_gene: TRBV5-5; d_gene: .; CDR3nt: TGTGCCAGCAGCTTGGCCGACAACAACTATGGCTACACCTTC; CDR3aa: CASSLADNNYGYTF
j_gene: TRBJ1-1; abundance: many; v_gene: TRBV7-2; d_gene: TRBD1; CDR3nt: TGTGCCAGCAGCTACGGACAGGGCGGCACTGAAGCTTTCTTT; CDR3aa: CASSYGQGGTEAFF
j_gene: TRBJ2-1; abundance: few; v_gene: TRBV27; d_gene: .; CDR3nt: TGTGCCAGCAGTTTGGTGGGGCCCCATGAGCAGTTCTTC; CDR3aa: CASSLVGPHEQFF
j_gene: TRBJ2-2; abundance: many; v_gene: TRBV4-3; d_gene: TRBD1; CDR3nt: TGCGCCAGCAGCCAAGGGGACAGGGCGTTGCTCACCGGGGAGCTGTTTTTT; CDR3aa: CASSQGDRALLTGELFF
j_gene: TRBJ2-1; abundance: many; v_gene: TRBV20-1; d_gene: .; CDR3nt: TGCAGTGCCCCTGGAGGGGGGGGCCGCAATGAGCAGTTCTTC; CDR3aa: CSAPGGGGRNEQFF
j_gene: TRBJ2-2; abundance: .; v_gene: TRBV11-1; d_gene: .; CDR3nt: TGTGCCAGCAGCGTACAGGGAATCGGGGAGCTGTTTTTT; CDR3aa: CASSVQGIGELFF
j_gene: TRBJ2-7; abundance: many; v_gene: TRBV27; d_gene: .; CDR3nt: TGTGCCAGCCGCGAACTGACAGGGCGGGGGCACGAGCAGTACTTC; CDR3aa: CASRELTGRGHEQYF
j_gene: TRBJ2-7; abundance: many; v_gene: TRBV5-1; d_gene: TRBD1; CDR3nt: TGCGCCAGCAGCTTGGCCGGGGGTTGGGACAGGGAGTCGAAGCAGTACTTC; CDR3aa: CASSLAGGWDRESKQYF
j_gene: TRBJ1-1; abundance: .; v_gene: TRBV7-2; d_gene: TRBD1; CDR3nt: TGTGCCAGCAGCCCGGCCGGGACAGGGGTTCGCACGGAAGCTTGCTTT; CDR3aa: CASSPAGTGVRTEACF
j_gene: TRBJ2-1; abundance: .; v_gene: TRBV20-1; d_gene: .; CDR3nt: TGCAGACTGTCCGACTTACGTGAGCAGTTCTTC; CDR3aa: CRLSDLREQFF
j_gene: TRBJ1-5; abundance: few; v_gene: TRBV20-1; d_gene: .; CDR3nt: TGCAGTGCTAGTTTCGGGTTGAGCAATCAGCCCCAGCATTTT; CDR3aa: CSASFGLSNQPQHF
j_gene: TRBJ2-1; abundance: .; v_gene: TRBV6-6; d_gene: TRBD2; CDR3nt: TGTGCCAGCAGTGCCCCTCGAGCGGGGGGGTGCTATGAGCAGTTCTTC; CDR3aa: CASSAPRAGGCYEQFF
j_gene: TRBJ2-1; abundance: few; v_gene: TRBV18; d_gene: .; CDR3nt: TGTGCCGGCTCACCACCAGGGGCAGACTACAATGAGCAGTTCTTC; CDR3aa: CAGSPPGADYNEQFF
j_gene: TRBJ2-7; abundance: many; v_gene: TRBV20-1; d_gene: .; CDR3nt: TGCAGTGCTCGCGAAGATTTAAGGGGCGGATACGAGCAGTACTTC; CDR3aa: CSAREDLRGGYEQYF
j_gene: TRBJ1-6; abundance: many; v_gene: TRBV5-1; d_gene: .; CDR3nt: TGCGCCAGCAGCCACCGGGACCATAATTCACCCCTCCACTTT; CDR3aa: CASSHRDHNSPLHF
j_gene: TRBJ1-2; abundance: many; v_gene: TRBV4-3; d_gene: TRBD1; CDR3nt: TGCGCCAGCAGCCAAGAGGGGACAGGGGGCTCTTGGGGCTACACCTTC; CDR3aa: CASSQEGTGGSWGYTF
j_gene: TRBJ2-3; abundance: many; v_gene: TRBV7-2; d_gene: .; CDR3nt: TGTGCCAGCAGCTTCTTAGCGGCCAACACAGATACGCAGTATTTT; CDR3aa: CASSFLAANTDTQYF
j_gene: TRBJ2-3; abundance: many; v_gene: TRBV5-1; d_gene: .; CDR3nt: TGCGCCAGCAGCTTGGAACGGGGGGCCGGCACAGATACGCAGTATTTT; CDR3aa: CASSLERGAGTDTQYF
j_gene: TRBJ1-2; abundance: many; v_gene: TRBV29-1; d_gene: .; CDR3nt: TGCAGCGTTGAAGATCGGGGACGGTCTAACTATGGCTACACCTTC; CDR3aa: CSVEDRGRSNYGYTF
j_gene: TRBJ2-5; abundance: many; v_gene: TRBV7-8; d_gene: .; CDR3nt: TGTGCCAGCAGCCCCCTGTATGGGGGGTTAGAAGAGACCCAGTACTTC; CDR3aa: CASSPLYGGLEETQYF
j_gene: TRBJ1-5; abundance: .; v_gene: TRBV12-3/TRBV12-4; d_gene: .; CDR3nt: TGTGCCAGCAGCCGGGCTTTTAGCAATCAGCCCCAGCATTTT; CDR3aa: CASSRAFSNQPQHF
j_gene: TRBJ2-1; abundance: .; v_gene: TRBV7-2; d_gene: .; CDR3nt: TGTGCCAGCAGCTTTTCTAGCATTCTTGTCGGTGAGCAGTTCTTC; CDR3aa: CASSFSSILVGEQFF
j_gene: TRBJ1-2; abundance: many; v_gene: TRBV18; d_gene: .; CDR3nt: TGTGCCAGCTCACCGCGGGGGGCGAACGACTATGGCTACACCTTC; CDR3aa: CASSPRGANDYGYTF
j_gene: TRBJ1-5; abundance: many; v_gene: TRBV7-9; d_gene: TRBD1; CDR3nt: TGTGCCAGCAGCCATGGACAGGGGACGAATCAGCCCCAGCATTTT; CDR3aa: CASSHGQGTNQPQHF
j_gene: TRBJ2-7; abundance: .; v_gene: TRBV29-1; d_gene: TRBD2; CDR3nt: TGCAGCTCGACCGGGACTACCTACGAGCAGTACTTC; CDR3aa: CSSTGTTYEQYF
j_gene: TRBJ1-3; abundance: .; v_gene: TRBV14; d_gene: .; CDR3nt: TGTGCCAGCAGCCCCCTCGATACAGAGAGCTCTGGAAACACCATATATTTT; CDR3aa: CASSPLDTESSGNTIYF
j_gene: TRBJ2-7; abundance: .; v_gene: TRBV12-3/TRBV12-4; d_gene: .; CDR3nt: TGTGCCAGCAATTTACGGACAGTGGATTACAATGAGCAGTACTTC; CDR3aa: CASNLRTVDYNEQYF
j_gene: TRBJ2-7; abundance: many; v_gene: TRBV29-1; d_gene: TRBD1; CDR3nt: TGCAGCGCCGCTGGGACAGGGGCCCAGTACTTC; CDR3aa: CSAAGTGAQYF
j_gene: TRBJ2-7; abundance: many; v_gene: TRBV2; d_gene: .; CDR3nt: TGTGCCAGCAGTCGGGACTCCGTGAGCTCCTACGAGCAGTACTTC; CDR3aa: CASSRDSVSSYEQYF
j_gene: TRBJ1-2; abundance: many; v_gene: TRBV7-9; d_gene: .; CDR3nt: TGTGCCAGCAGCTCTGCGAGGGGTGGCTACACCTTC; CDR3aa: CASSSARGGYTF
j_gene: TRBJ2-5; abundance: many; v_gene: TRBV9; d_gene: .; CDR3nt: TGTGCCAGCAGCGTCCTAGCTCGTGGGGCGGGAGAGACCCAGTACTTC; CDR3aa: CASSVLARGAGETQYF
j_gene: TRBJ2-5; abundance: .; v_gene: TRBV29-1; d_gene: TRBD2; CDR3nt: TGCAGCGTTGAGGTTTTCGGAATAGCGGGGGGTGGGAATGAGCAGTACTTC; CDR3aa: CSVEVFGIAGGGNEQYF
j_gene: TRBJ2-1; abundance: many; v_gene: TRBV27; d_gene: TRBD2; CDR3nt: TGTGCCAGCAAGCTTGATGTAGCGGGGGGCCAACTCTTGTACAATGAGCAGTTCTTC; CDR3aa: CASKLDVAGGQLLYNEQFF
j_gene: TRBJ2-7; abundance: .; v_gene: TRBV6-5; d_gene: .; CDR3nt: TGTGCCAGCAGTAACCACCCTTTTGGCTACGAGCAGTACTTC; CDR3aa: CASSNHPFGYEQYF
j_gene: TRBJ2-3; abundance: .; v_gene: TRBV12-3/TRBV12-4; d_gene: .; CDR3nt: TGTGCCAGCAGTTTAAGGCAGGGGCGGACAGATGTGGAGTATTTT; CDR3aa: CASSLRQGRTDVEYF
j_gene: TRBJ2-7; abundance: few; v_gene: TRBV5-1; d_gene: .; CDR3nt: TGCGCCAGCAGCTCAAATACACAGGGCACTACCTACGAGCAGTACTTC; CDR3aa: CASSSNTQGTTYEQYF
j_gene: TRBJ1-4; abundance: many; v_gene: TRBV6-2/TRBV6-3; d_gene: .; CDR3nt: TGTGCCAGCAGTCCTCATCGGGGTATGGGAGCAACTAATGAAAAACTGTTTTTT; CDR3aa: CASSPHRGMGATNEKLFF
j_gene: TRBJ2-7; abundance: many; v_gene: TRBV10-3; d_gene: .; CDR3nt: TGTGCCATCAGTGTCGGCAGGGATCAAAAAGAGCAGTACTTC; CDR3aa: CAISVGRDQKEQYF
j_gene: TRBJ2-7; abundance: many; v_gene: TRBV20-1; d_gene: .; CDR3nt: TGCAGTGCTAGAAGGTTCGCAGGGGAAGAGGAGCAGTACTTC; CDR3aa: CSARRFAGEEEQYF
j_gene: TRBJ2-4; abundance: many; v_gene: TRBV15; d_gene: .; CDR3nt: TGTGCCACCAGCATAGGGCGACAGAACCTAGCCAAAAACATTCAGTACTTC; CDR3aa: CATSIGRQNLAKNIQYF
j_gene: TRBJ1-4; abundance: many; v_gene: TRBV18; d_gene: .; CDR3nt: TGTGCCAGGACCCGGCCGGGACACTTACACGCAACTAATGAAAAACTGTTTTTT; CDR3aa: CARTRPGHLHATNEKLFF
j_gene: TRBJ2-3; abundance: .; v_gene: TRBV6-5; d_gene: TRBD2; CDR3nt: TGTGCCAGCAGACCCGGGCTAGCGGGGGATACGCAGTATTTT; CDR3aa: CASRPGLAGDTQYF
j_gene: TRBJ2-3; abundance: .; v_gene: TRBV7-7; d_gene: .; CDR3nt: TGTGCTAGCAGCATACGAAGGGAGGCAGATACGCAGTATTTT; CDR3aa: CASSIRREADTQYF
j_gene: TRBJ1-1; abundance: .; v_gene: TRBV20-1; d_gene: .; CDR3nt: TGCAGTGCCCTGACAGGTCCGGGCACTGAAGCTTTCTTT; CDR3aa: CSALTGPGTEAFF
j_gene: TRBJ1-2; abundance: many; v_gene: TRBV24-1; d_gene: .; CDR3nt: TGTGCCACCAGTGATTCGCACATCGCGGGCGGCTACACCTTC; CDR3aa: CATSDSHIAGGYTF
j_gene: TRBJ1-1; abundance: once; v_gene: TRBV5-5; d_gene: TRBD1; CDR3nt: TGTGCCAGCAGACTAGACAGGGGGCTTTTGAACACTGAAGCTTTCTTT; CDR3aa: CASRLDRGLLNTEAFF